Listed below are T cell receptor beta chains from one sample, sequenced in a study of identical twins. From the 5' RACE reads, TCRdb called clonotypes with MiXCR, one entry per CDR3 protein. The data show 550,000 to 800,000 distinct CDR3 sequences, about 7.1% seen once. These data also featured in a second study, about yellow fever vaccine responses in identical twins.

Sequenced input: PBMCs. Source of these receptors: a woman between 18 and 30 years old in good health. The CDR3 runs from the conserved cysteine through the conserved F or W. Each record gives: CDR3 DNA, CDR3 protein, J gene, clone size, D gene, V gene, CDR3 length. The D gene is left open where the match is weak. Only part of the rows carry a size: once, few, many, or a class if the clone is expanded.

DNA: TGCAGCGTTGACGGCCGGGGGTTGGGTAAAGACATTCAGTACTTC; CDR3: CSVDGRGLGKDIQYF; J: TRBJ2-4; size: few; D: NA; V: TRBV29-1; length: 15
DNA: TGTGCCAGCAGCTCCGGAGACAGGGCGACTGAAGCTTTCTTT; CDR3: CASSSGDRATEAFF; J: TRBJ1-1; size: few; D: TRBD1; V: TRBV7-9; length: 14
DNA: TGTGCCAGCAGAAAAAAACAGGGGGGGCAGATCGACGAGCAGTACTTC; CDR3: CASRKKQGGQIDEQYF; J: TRBJ2-7; size: many; D: NA; V: TRBV27; length: 16
DNA: TGTGCCAGCAGCCAATACCCTGACTCTGGAGATACGCAGTATTTT; CDR3: CASSQYPDSGDTQYF; J: TRBJ2-3; size: NA; D: NA; V: TRBV3-1; length: 15
DNA: TGTGCCAGCAGCTCCCAGAAACGGACTAGCTCCGATGAGCAGTTCTTC; CDR3: CASSSQKRTSSDEQFF; J: TRBJ2-1; size: NA; D: TRBD2; V: TRBV11-1; length: 16
DNA: TGTGCCAGCAGCCAAGACAGTATTGAGCAGTTCTTC; CDR3: CASSQDSIEQFF; J: TRBJ2-1; size: NA; D: NA; V: TRBV5-4; length: 12
DNA: TGTGCCAGCAGCCCTAATAGCGGATACGAGCAGTACTTC; CDR3: CASSPNSGYEQYF; J: TRBJ2-7; size: many; D: NA; V: TRBV4-2; length: 13
DNA: TGTGCCAGCAGCCAAGATCAGGGCAATGAGCAGTTCTTC; CDR3: CASSQDQGNEQFF; J: TRBJ2-1; size: NA; D: NA; V: TRBV3-1; length: 13
DNA: TGTGCCAGCAGTTTAATGGGACAGGGATTAAATACGCAGTATTTT; CDR3: CASSLMGQGLNTQYF; J: TRBJ2-3; size: NA; D: TRBD1; V: TRBV28; length: 15
DNA: TGTGCCAGCAGCTTAGCGGGGTGGGAGGAGGATAGCAATCAGCCCCAGCATTTT; CDR3: CASSLAGWEEDSNQPQHF; J: TRBJ1-5; size: NA; D: NA; V: TRBV7-8; length: 18
DNA: TGCAGCGTTGGCCGGGTCTTCTCCTCCAATGAGCAGTTCTTC; CDR3: CSVGRVFSSNEQFF; J: TRBJ2-1; size: many; D: NA; V: TRBV29-1; length: 14
DNA: TGCGCCAGCAAGGCTAGCGGGGTCGATGAGCAGTTCTTC; CDR3: CASKASGVDEQFF; J: TRBJ2-1; size: few; D: TRBD2; V: TRBV5-1; length: 13
DNA: TGTGCCAGCAGTTTAGGGGGGCTTACCCACAATGAGCAGTTCTTC; CDR3: CASSLGGLTHNEQFF; J: TRBJ2-1; size: many; D: NA; V: TRBV12-3/TRBV12-4; length: 15
DNA: TGTGCCAGCAGCCCCGGGCGTTCCGGGGAGCTGTTTTTT; CDR3: CASSPGRSGELFF; J: TRBJ2-2; size: few; D: NA; V: TRBV5-6; length: 13
DNA: TGTGCCATCAGCGAAGGGGTCCCTGGGGCCAACGTCCTGACTTTC; CDR3: CAISEGVPGANVLTF; J: TRBJ2-6; size: NA; D: NA; V: TRBV10-3; length: 15
DNA: TGTGCCAGTAGTATAGGCGGGGCCCGGCAGCCCCAGCATTTT; CDR3: CASSIGGARQPQHF; J: TRBJ1-5; size: NA; D: NA; V: TRBV19; length: 14
DNA: TGTGCCAGCAGCTTAGAGGCCGCTTTAAACACTGAAGCTTTCTTT; CDR3: CASSLEAALNTEAFF; J: TRBJ1-1; size: NA; D: NA; V: TRBV7-2; length: 15
DNA: TGTGCCAGCCGATCCGGGACAGGGAGCACAGATACGCAGTATTTT; CDR3: CASRSGTGSTDTQYF; J: TRBJ2-3; size: many; D: TRBD1; V: TRBV6-4; length: 15
DNA: TGCGCCAGCAGGCTCGTCCAACAAGAGACCCAGTACTTC; CDR3: CASRLVQQETQYF; J: TRBJ2-5; size: many; D: NA; V: TRBV5-1; length: 13
DNA: TGTGCCAGCATACGGCAGGGGGCGGCCGGGGAGCTGTTTTTT; CDR3: CASIRQGAAGELFF; J: TRBJ2-2; size: few; D: TRBD1; V: TRBV6-2/TRBV6-3; length: 14
DNA: TGCGCCAGCAGCGTGATGCCGGACACTTGGCGTACGGAGACCCAGTACTTC; CDR3: CASSVMPDTWRTETQYF; J: TRBJ2-5; size: few; D: NA; V: TRBV5-1; length: 17
DNA: TGTGCCAGCAGTCTCCAGACTAGGAGGAATGAGCAGTTCTTC; CDR3: CASSLQTRRNEQFF; J: TRBJ2-1; size: many; D: NA; V: TRBV28; length: 14
DNA: TGCAGTGCTAGCCCACAGGGTTCGGGACAGCCCCAGCATTTT; CDR3: CSASPQGSGQPQHF; J: TRBJ1-5; size: NA; D: NA; V: TRBV20-1; length: 14
DNA: TGTGCCAGCAAGGGGGGAGGGCCGTTGAGGAATGAGCAGTTCTTC; CDR3: CASKGGGPLRNEQFF; J: TRBJ2-1; size: few; D: NA; V: TRBV28; length: 15
DNA: TGCAGCGTTGTGGAGAACACCGGGGAGCTGTTTTTT; CDR3: CSVVENTGELFF; J: TRBJ2-2; size: NA; D: NA; V: TRBV29-1; length: 12
DNA: TGTGCCAGCAGCCAATTTCCAGAAAATCAGCCCCAGCATTTT; CDR3: CASSQFPENQPQHF; J: TRBJ1-5; size: many; D: NA; V: TRBV3-1; length: 14
DNA: TGTGCCAGCAGCGAAGGGACCGACGAGCAGTACTTC; CDR3: CASSEGTDEQYF; J: TRBJ2-7; size: once; D: NA; V: TRBV5-4; length: 12
DNA: TGTGCCAGCAGCACGGACATCCACAATGAGCAGTTCTTC; CDR3: CASSTDIHNEQFF; J: TRBJ2-1; size: NA; D: NA; V: TRBV5-6; length: 13
DNA: TGCAGTGCTATATTGGTCAACTCCGGGACAGGGCTCACTGAAGCTTTCTTT; CDR3: CSAILVNSGTGLTEAFF; J: TRBJ1-1; size: NA; D: TRBD1; V: TRBV20-1; length: 17
DNA: TGCAGTGCTCGGACAGGGGGCGCGGGTGGCTACACCTTC; CDR3: CSARTGGAGGYTF; J: TRBJ1-2; size: NA; D: TRBD1; V: TRBV20-1; length: 13
DNA: TGCGCCAGCCATTCACAGGGCCTGAACACTGAAGCTTTCTTT; CDR3: CASHSQGLNTEAFF; J: TRBJ1-1; size: many; D: NA; V: TRBV5-1; length: 14
DNA: TGTGCCAGCAGCTTAGCGGGGGGACGCGAAGCTTTCTTT; CDR3: CASSLAGGREAFF; J: TRBJ1-1; size: many; D: NA; V: TRBV7-8; length: 13
DNA: TGCGCCAGCAGCTCCGGGACCCATTTGGGTTATGGCTACACCTTC; CDR3: CASSSGTHLGYGYTF; J: TRBJ1-2; size: NA; D: NA; V: TRBV5-1; length: 15
DNA: TGTGCCAGCAGGAGTGGGGGACCCCTCCACTTT; CDR3: CASRSGGPLHF; J: TRBJ1-6; size: NA; D: NA; V: TRBV6-6; length: 11
DNA: TGTGCCAGCAGCTCGGACTATAAGGAGCTGTTTTTT; CDR3: CASSSDYKELFF; J: TRBJ2-2; size: many; D: NA; V: TRBV12-3/TRBV12-4; length: 12
DNA: TGTGCCAGCAGGTCCGAAGGACTAGCCGGAGGGGAGCTGTTTTTT; CDR3: CASRSEGLAGGELFF; J: TRBJ2-2; size: few; D: TRBD2; V: TRBV7-3; length: 15
DNA: TGCGGTGCAAAACTAGCGCGACAAGAGACCCAGTACTTC; CDR3: CGAKLARQETQYF; J: TRBJ2-5; size: NA; D: TRBD2; V: TRBV20-1; length: 13
DNA: TGTGCCAGCAGCCAAGGATCGAATCCAATGGATCAGCCCCAGCATTTT; CDR3: CASSQGSNPMDQPQHF; J: TRBJ1-5; size: few; D: NA; V: TRBV3-1; length: 16
DNA: TGCAGTGCTAGAGGCTCTCCCTACAATGAGCAGTTCTTC; CDR3: CSARGSPYNEQFF; J: TRBJ2-1; size: many; D: NA; V: TRBV20-1; length: 13